This passage covers 18 T cell receptor beta chains from one sample sequenced in a study of T-cell reconstitution after alpha-beta-depleted transplantation in children. For TCRbeta, the library was prepared with unique molecular identifiers. Each CDR3 protein is one row after TCRdb ran MiXCR on the PCR reads. The repertoire holds roughly 340,000 distinct CDR3 sequences, with about 17% as singletons. Specimen: PBMCs, mostly from graft donor cells, collected 360 days after TCRalphabeta/CD19-depleted stem cell transplant. These receptors originate from a male patient between 2 and 10 years old who had a stem cell transplant for acute lymphoblastic leukemia, so the T cells may come from the graft donor.

This clonotype was observed at least ten times. The rearrangement joins TRBV25-1 to TRBJ2-7; 8 nucleotides match TRBD2. This CDR3 has 13 residues. V gave up 5 bases and J gave up 7 bases; unmatched junction bases: 7. Looked up from germline, CDR1 is MGHDK and CDR2 is SYGVNS. CDR3 coding DNA: TGTGCCAGCAGTCTGGGGGTAGCGGGAGAGCAGTACTTC. Its translation: CASSLGVAGEQYF.

The genes are TRBV29-1 and TRBJ2-1; a possible D gene is TRBD2 (7 bases). The germline CDR1 and CDR2 sequences are SQVTM and ANQGSEA. There are 15 residues in the CDR3. The V end lost 6 bases, the J end lost 8 bases, and 23 bases lay between the germline ends. CDR3 nucleotides: TGCAGCGTATGGCCCGGGACTAAGGGGGACGATGAGCAGTTCTTC. As protein: CSVWPGTKGDDEQFF.

This clonotype has more than one count but fewer than ten. The rearrangement uses TRBV4-2 and TRBJ1-2, with TRBD1 matching over 8 bases. CDR1 is LGHNA, CDR2 YNFKEQ, per germline. Losses at the gene ends were 4 bases for V and 2 bases for J; bases not matched to a gene: 9. This CDR3 contains 16 residues. This chain's CDR3 is CASSPPGTGLNYGYTF. The CDR3 DNA is TGTGCCAGCAGCCCCCCTGGGACAGGCCTCAACTATGGCTACACCTTC.

This clonotype occurred a few times. The chain uses TRBV5-1 and TRBJ2-3; 8 nucleotides line up with TRBD2. There are 17 residues in the CDR3. From germline, CDR1 is SGHRS and CDR2 YFSETQ. The trim removed 0 bases at V and 2 bases at J, leaving 8 bases unmatched. The CDR3 DNA reads as TGCGCCAGCAGCTTGGAACTAGCGGCCCGACCCACAGATACGCAGTATTTT. Its protein product is CASSLELAARPTDTQYF.

In this sample, this clonotype turned up a few times. The chain carries TRBV4-1 and TRBJ2-2; the D gene is possibly TRBD1 (6 bases). The CDR3 runs to 17 residues. Looked up from germline, CDR1 is MGHRA and CDR2 is YSYEKL. The V end lost 5 bases, the J end lost 6 bases, and 22 bases lay between the germline ends. For the CDR3, the DNA is TGCGCCAGCAGCTTTGACAGGCCTTGGGGGACCGCCGGGGAGCTGTTTTTT. Protein product: CASSFDRPWGTAGELFF.

This clonotype was counted only a few times. In nucleotides, the CDR3 is TGCAGCGCCCGGGAGGGCTCCGCACGCACAGATACGCAGTATTTT. Translating gives CSAREGSARTDTQYF. This rearrangement joins TRBV29-1 to TRBJ2-3; TRBD2 matches 8 bases. V shed 7 bases and J 1 base; nucleotides not matched to a gene: 10. Germline V gene lookup returns CDR1 SQVTM and CDR2 ANQGSEA. This CDR3 is built from 15 residues.

The chain combines TRBV10-3 with TRBJ2-5; 11 bases map to TRBD2. The V gene's germline CDR1 is ENHRY and CDR2 SYGVKD. The trim removed 6 bases at V and 4 bases at J, leaving 1 base unmatched. This CDR3 has 13 residues. The CDR3: CAIRGLAGETQYF. CDR3 in DNA: TGTGCCATCAGAGGACTAGCGGGAGAGACCCAGTACTTC.

This clonotype was observed many times. The chain uses TRBV6-5 and TRBJ2-3; the D is unclear. CDR1 and CDR2 (germline): MNHEY, SVGAGI. This CDR3 comprises 13 residues. V was trimmed by 1 base and J by 6 bases, leaving 8 bases between them. The chain's CDR3 is CASSYWRDDTQYF. The CDR3 nucleotides are TGTGCCAGCAGTTACTGGAGAGACGATACGCAGTATTTT.

V and J are TRBV4-1 and TRBJ2-1; no reliable D call. Germline CDR1 MGHRA, CDR2 YSYEKL. Trimming removed 5 bases at V and 4 bases at J, with 12 bases between. The CDR3 runs 14 residues. CDR3 amino acids: CASSFNARYNEQFF. The DNA for the CDR3 is TGCGCCAGCAGCTTCAATGCCCGTTACAATGAGCAGTTCTTC.

This clonotype was recorded at least ten times. This chain links TRBV15 with TRBJ2-4; D gene uncertain. The V gene's germline CDR1 is LNHNV and CDR2 YYDKDF (reference sequence). This CDR3 contains 12 residues. V was clipped by 1 base and J by 10 bases, with 8 bases between them. CDR3 DNA: TGTGCCACCAGCAGAGGGACCGCGATTCAGTACTTC. Protein sequence: CATSRGTAIQYF.

This sequence joins TRBV20-1 and TRBJ1-6; D is possibly TRBD1 (5 bases). The germline gives CDR1 DFQATT, CDR2 SNEGSKA (reference sequence). The CDR3 sequence is 13 residues long. V lost 1 base and J lost 10, with 11 bases in between. In nucleotides, the CDR3 is TGCAGTGCTAGAGTAGATTCAGGGTCACCCCTCCACTTT. The encoded protein is CSARVDSGSPLHF.

This clonotype appeared a few times. V gene TRBV25-1 combines with J gene TRBJ1-4; D is perhaps TRBD1 (5 bases). The V and J ends lost 3 bases and 3 bases respectively, with 11 bases between them. This CDR3 is 15 amino acids long. The germline CDR1 and CDR2 sequences are MGHDK and SYGVNS. The CDR3 here is CASSDYRISNEKLFF. The CDR3 DNA reads as TGTGCCAGCAGTGACTACAGGATTTCTAATGAAAAACTGTTTTTT.

The rearrangement links TRBV4-1 to TRBJ2-7; D gene ambiguous. Germline CDR1 and CDR2: MGHRA and YSYEKL. V was clipped by 1 base and J by 4 bases, with 14 bases between them. The CDR3 is 15 amino acids. As DNA, the CDR3 is TGCGCCAGCAGCCAAGGGTTACTAAGAACTTACGAGCAGTACTTC. This translates into CASSQGLLRTYEQYF.

DNA for the CDR3: TGTGCCAGCAGCGCCCTATCTGGGGGATGGACAGTGCCTAGCACAGATACGCAGTATTTT. Translation: CASSALSGGWTVPSTDTQYF. This sequence joins TRBV21-1 and TRBJ2-3; the listed D gene, TRBD1, was not tested against the DNA. TRBV21-1 is described as a pseudogene. This CDR3 region has 20 residues.

The sample holds a few counts of this clonotype. V gene TRBV4-1 combines with J gene TRBJ2-3; 7 positions agree with TRBD2. V gave up 4 bases and J gave up 6 bases; unmatched junction bases: 16. The germline CDR1 and CDR2 sequences are MGHRA and YSYEKL. This CDR3 comprises 17 residues. CDR3 amino acids: CASSPTFGGGPLDTQYF. CDR3 nucleotide sequence: TGCGCCAGCAGCCCAACTTTTGGGGGAGGGCCGTTGGATACGCAGTATTTT.

This clonotype was recorded at least ten times. This rearrangement joins TRBV4-1 to TRBJ1-1; D remains ambiguous. Trimming removed 0 bases at V and 11 bases at J, with 25 bases between. Germline lookup yields CDR1 MGHRA and CDR2 YSYEKL. CDR3 length: 17 residues. The CDR3 reads CASSQEPPLSALWWAFF. The CDR3, as DNA: TGCGCCAGCAGCCAAGAGCCCCCCTTGAGCGCCCTTTGGTGGGCTTTCTTT.

This clonotype has just a few counts. The chain links TRBV12-3 or TRBV12-4 to TRBJ1-4; possibly TRBD1 for D (5 bases). The CDR3 covers 16 residues. The V end was cut by 6 bases, the J end by 8 bases, with 22 bases between. In DNA, the CDR3 is TGTGCCAGCAGCCCCCCTTCAGGGTTAAAGGCGGAAAAACTGTTTTTT. As protein: CASSPPSGLKAEKLFF.

This clonotype has a handful of counts. V gene TRBV4-3 combines with J gene TRBJ2-1, with a possible D match to TRBD2 (5 bases). The germline V gene encodes CDR1 LGHNA and CDR2 YSLEER. V lost 0 bases to trimming and J lost 6 bases, with 18 bases between them. The CDR3 covers 17 residues. The chain's CDR3 is CASSQEALVSMANEQFF. The CDR3 DNA is TGCGCCAGCAGCCAAGAGGCACTAGTATCGATGGCCAATGAGCAGTTCTTC.